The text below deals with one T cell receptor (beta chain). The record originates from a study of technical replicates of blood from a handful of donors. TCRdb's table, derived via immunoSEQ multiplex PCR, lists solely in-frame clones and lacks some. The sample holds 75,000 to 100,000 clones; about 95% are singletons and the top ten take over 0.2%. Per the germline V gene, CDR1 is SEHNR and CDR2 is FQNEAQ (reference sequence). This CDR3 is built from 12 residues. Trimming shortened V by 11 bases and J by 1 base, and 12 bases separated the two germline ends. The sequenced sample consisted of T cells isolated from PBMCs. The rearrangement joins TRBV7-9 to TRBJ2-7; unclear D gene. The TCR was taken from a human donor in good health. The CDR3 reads CASGRPSYEQYF. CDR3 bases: TGTGCCTCTGGGCGCCCTTCCTACGAGCAGTACTTC.